The 13 T cell receptor beta chains below all came from one sample that was sequenced in a study of control samples from healthy donors and cancer patients. Sequencing used immunoSEQ multiplex PCR; TCRdb keeps in-frame clones, though not all of them. This sample lists roughly 200,000 clones; its ten largest clones have roughly 2.2%. Sequenced sample: blood. Every receptor here comes from a woman in her thirties in good health.

This rearrangement joins TRBV9 to TRBJ2-2, with D uncertain. Germline V CDR1 and CDR2: SGDLS, YYNGEE. Trimming took 0 bases from V and 7 from J, leaving 13 bases between them. The CDR3 is 15 residues long. The CDR3 sequence: CASSVEAGLLGELFF. CDR3 in DNA: TGTGCCAGCAGCGTAGAAGCTGGCTTGCTCGGGGAGCTGTTTTTT.

This CDR3 reads CASSQQGAAGNTIYF. CDR3 nucleotide sequence: TGTGCCAGCAGCCAGCAGGGGGCAGCTGGAAACACCATATATTTT. This chain links TRBV7-9 with TRBJ1-3, with 8 bases that match TRBD1. CDR3 length: 15 residues. With V trimmed by 5 bases and J by 2 bases, 5 bases remained unmatched. Germline CDR1 reads SEHNR; CDR2 reads FQNEAQ (reference sequence).

The chain is built from TRBV12-3 or TRBV12-4 and TRBJ1-4; 7 bases match TRBD1. The V and J ends lost 3 bases and 7 bases, in that order; junction bases with no gene match: 2. This CDR3 comprises 13 residues. CDR3 sequence: CASSFNRGEKLFF. CDR3 in DNA: TGTGCCAGCAGTTTTAACAGGGGTGAAAAACTGTTTTTT.

The chain combines TRBV28 with TRBJ2-3; no definite D call. CDR3 length: 13 amino acids. The ends were cut back, 8 bases at V and 4 bases at J, with 13 bases in the middle. Germline lookup yields CDR1 MDHEN and CDR2 SYDVKM. The CDR3 reads CASSRVWADTQYF. CDR3 sequence (DNA): TGTGCCAGCTCCCGGGTCTGGGCAGATACGCAGTATTTT.

The chain links TRBV9 to TRBJ1-1, with 8 bases matching TRBD1. The length of the CDR3 is 15 residues. J was trimmed by 5 bases and V by 4 bases; bases with no gene match: 10. Germline-derived CDR1 and CDR2 are SGDLS and YYNGEE. The CDR3 reads CASSSSHRGRTEAFF. CDR3 nucleotides: TGTGCCAGCAGCTCCTCTCACAGGGGGAGGACTGAAGCTTTCTTT.

The genes are TRBV5-1 and TRBJ2-1; 12 nucleotides align to TRBD2. The CDR3 length is 15 residues. The V segment lost 3 bases and the J segment 6 bases; nucleotides outside the gene matches: 4. CDR1 and CDR2 from the germline V gene are SGHRS and YFSETQ. CDR3 in DNA: TGCGCCAGCAGCTCCCCTAGCGGGGGGGCCAATGAGCAGTTCTTC. Encoded protein: CASSSPSGGANEQFF.

This chain joins TRBV10-1 and TRBJ2-1; D is unclear. Trimming pared 4 bases from V and 1 base from J, leaving 11 bases between. Germline lookup yields CDR1 WNHNN and CDR2 SYGVQD (reference sequence). The CDR3 runs 15 residues. The CDR3 DNA reads as TGCGCCAGCAGTGGCGGTATTGAGTCCTACAATGAGCAGTTCTTC. Protein sequence: CASSGGIESYNEQFF.

The rearrangement links TRBV6-5 to TRBJ2-2; weak D call: TRBD2 (5 bases). This CDR3 spans 16 amino acids. CDR1 is MNHEY, CDR2 SVGAGI, per germline. V lost 2 bases, J lost 3 bases, and 13 bases lay in between. The DNA for the CDR3 is TGTGCCAGCAGTTACCCCTTTATCGGGGACACCGGGGAGCTGTTTTTT. Residues: CASSYPFIGDTGELFF.

About this clone: Within the sample, other DNA sequences also encode this same CDR3. The genes are TRBV4-1 and TRBJ1-2; D possibly corresponds to TRBD1 (6 bases). The CDR3 sequence is 16 residues long. V lost 0 bases and J lost 4, with 15 bases in between. Germline V gives CDR1 MGHRA, CDR2 YSYEKL. CDR3 sequence (DNA): TGCGCCAGCAGCCAAGATTCCAACGAGGGGGGCTATGGCTACACCTTC. It specifies CASSQDSNEGGYGYTF.

The V gene is TRBV2, the J gene TRBJ2-5; D is undetermined. Trimming removed 4 bases from V and 3 bases from J, with 15 bases in between. This CDR3 is 15 amino acids long. Germline V gene data show CDR1 as SNHLY and CDR2 as FYNNEI. CDR3 in amino acids: CASSVDPFPKETQYF. In nucleotides, the CDR3 is TGTGCCAGCAGTGTTGATCCCTTCCCAAAAGAGACCCAGTACTTC.

V is TRBV10-3 and J is TRBJ2-2; the match to TRBD1 covers 10 bases. Trimming removed 3 bases from V and 6 bases from J; junction bases left unmatched: 4. Germline-derived CDR1 and CDR2 are ENHRY and SYGVKD. This CDR3 is built from 15 residues. CDR3 amino acids: CAISERGQGPGELFF. DNA for the CDR3: TGTGCCATCAGTGAAAGGGGACAGGGGCCCGGGGAGCTGTTTTTT.

This sequence joins TRBV28 and TRBJ1-1; D possibly corresponds to TRBD1 (6 bases). This CDR3 contains 13 residues. Trimming cost V 7 bases and J 4 bases, with 13 bases left between them. Germline values: CDR1 MDHEN, CDR2 SYDVKM. The CDR3 sequence is CASIREGGTEAFF. CDR3 DNA: TGTGCCAGCATCAGGGAGGGGGGCACTGAAGCTTTCTTT.

The chain combines TRBV27 with TRBJ2-7; 10 nucleotides match TRBD1. The V gene end was trimmed by 2 bases and the J gene end by 6 bases; junction bases not matched to a gene: 7. There are 15 residues in the CDR3. Germline CDR1 reads MNHEY; CDR2 reads SMNVEV (reference sequence). CDR3 sequence reads: CASSLGATGGAEQYF. CDR3 DNA sequence: TGTGCCAGCAGTTTAGGGGCGACAGGGGGCGCCGAGCAGTACTTC.